This T cell receptor beta chain was identified during a study of shared T cell receptors in the human thymus. Deletions cut 4 bases from V and 4 bases from J, with 10 bases between. CDR1 is MNHNY, CDR2 SVGAGI, per germline (reference sequence). This CDR3 comprises 13 residues. Data came from immunoSEQ multiplex PCR; TCRdb stores just in-frame clones and leaves some out. Of 600,000 to 900,000 clones detected, 75% to 90% appear once; the ten largest clones hold over 0.008%. These data were also filed under a second study, of human thymus T cells. From that study: Donor material was obtained from healthy Finnish infants undergoing corrective surgery for congenital heart defects. Thymus was obtained from resections taken during corrective heart surgery. Thymic and blood repertoires seemed to favor certain V and J genes. Related studies found that unrelated individuals share highly overlapping thymic repertoires.

V and J are TRBV6-6 and TRBJ1-1; TRBD1 is a possible D gene (6 bases). The sequence came from a girl under two years old with a congenital heart defect. Sequencing used thymocytes. The CDR3 region is CASSSQGFTEAFF. The DNA for the CDR3 is TGTGCCAGCAGTTCGCAGGGGTTCACTGAAGCTTTCTTT.